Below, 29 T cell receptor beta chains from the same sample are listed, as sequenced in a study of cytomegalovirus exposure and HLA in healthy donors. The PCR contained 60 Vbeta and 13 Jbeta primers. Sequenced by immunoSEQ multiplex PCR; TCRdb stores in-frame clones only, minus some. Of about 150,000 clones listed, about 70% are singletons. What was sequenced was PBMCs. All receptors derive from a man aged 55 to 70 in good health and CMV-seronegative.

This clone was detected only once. In DNA, the CDR3 is TGTGCCATCAGTTGGGCATCAGGGAAAAGGGCAGATACGCAGTATTTT. It codes for CAISWASGKRADTQYF. The J gene is TRBJ2-3, the V gene TRBV10-3, with D perhaps TRBD1 (5 bases). The germline V gene has CDR1 ENHRY and CDR2 SYGVKD. V was clipped by 5 bases and J by 4 bases, with 19 bases between them. The CDR3 sequence is 16 residues long.

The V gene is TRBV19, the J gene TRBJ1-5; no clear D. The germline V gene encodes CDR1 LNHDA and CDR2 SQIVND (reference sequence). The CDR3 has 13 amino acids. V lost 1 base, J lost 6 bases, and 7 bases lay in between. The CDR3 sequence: CASSIASGQPQHF. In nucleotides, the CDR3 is TGTGCCAGTAGTATAGCTTCGGGTCAGCCCCAGCATTTT.

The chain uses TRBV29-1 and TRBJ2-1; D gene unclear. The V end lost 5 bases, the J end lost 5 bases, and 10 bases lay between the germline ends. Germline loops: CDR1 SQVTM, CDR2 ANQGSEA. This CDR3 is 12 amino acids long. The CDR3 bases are TGCAGCGTTAGAACCTCTAACAATGAGCAGTTCTTC. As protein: CSVRTSNNEQFF.

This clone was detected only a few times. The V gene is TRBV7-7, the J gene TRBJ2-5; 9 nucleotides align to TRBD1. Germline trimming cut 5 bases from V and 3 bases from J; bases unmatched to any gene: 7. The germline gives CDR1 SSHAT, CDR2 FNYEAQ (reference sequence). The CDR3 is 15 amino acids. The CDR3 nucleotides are TGTGCCAGCAGCCTCCAGACAGGGGGGGAAGAGACCCAGTACTTC. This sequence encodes CASSLQTGGEETQYF.

In DNA form, the CDR3 reads TGTGCCAGTAGTATAGATTCTCGACAGGGCGCTGAAGCTTTCTTT. Translation gives CASSIDSRQGAEAFF. This chain connects TRBV19 to TRBJ1-1; 7 nucleotides align to TRBD1. The length of the CDR3 is 15 residues. V lost 0 bases and J lost 6; bases outside the gene matches: 7. Germline V gene lookup returns CDR1 LNHDA and CDR2 SQIVND (reference sequence).

The CDR3 coding sequence is TGTGCCAGCAAGGGACAGCCCGAAGATGGCTACACCTTC. Its translation: CASKGQPEDGYTF. The J gene is TRBJ1-2, the V gene TRBV2; 7 bases match TRBD1. Germline CDR1 is SNHLY and CDR2 is FYNNEI. J was trimmed by 6 bases and V by 7 bases; bases with no gene match: 8. CDR3 length: 13 residues.

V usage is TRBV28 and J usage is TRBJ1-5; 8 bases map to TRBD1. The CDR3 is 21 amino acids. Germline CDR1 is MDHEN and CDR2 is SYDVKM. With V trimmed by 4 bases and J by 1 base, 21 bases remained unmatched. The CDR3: CASSSYLRRGPLSLSNQPQHF. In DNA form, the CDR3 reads TGTGCCAGCAGTTCATATCTCCGCAGGGGGCCCCTAAGTTTAAGCAATCAGCCCCAGCATTTT.

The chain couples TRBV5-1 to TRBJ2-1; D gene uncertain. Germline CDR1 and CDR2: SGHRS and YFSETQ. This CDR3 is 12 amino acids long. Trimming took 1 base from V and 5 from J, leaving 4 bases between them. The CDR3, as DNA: TGCGCCAGCAGCTTGTTAGACAATGAGCAGTTCTTC. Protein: CASSLLDNEQFF.

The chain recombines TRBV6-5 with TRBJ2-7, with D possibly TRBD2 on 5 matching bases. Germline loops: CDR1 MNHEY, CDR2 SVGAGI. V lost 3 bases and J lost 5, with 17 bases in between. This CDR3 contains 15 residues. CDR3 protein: CASSYFEGLGNEQYF. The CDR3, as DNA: TGTGCCAGCAGTTATTTCGAGGGCCTCGGGAACGAGCAGTACTTC.

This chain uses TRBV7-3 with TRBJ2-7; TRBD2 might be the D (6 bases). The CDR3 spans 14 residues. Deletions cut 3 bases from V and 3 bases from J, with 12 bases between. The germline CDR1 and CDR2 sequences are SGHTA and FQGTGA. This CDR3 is CASSFGQGGYEQYF. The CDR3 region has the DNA TGTGCCAGCAGCTTTGGGCAGGGAGGCTACGAGCAGTACTTC.

This CDR3 reads CASSPLTIPYEQYF. CDR3 nucleotides: TGTGCCAGCAGCCCTTTGACTATCCCCTACGAGCAGTACTTC. The chain is built from TRBV27 and TRBJ2-7; maybe TRBD2 (5 bases). Germline V gene sequence: CDR1 MNHEY, CDR2 SMNVEV (reference sequence). V lost 6 bases to trimming and J lost 2 bases, with 14 bases between them. This CDR3 spans 14 amino acids.

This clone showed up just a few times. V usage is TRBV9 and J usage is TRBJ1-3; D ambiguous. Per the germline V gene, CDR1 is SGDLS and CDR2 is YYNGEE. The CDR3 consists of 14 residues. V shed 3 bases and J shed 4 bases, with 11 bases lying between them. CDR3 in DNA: TGTGCCAGCAGCGGAACCCTCGGGGGAAACACCATATATTTT. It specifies CASSGTLGGNTIYF.

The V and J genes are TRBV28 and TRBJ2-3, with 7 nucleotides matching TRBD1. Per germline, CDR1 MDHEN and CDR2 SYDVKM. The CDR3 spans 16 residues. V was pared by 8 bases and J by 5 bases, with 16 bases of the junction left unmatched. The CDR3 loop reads CASLSHPGQQGDTQYF. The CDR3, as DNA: TGTGCCAGCTTGTCGCATCCGGGACAGCAGGGAGATACGCAGTATTTT.

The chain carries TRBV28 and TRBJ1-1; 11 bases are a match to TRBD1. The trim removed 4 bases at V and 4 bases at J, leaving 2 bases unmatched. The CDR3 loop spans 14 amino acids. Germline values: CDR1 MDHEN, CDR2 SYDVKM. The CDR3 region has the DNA TGTGCCAGCAGTTCGGACAGGGGGCTCACTGAAGCTTTCTTT. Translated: CASSSDRGLTEAFF. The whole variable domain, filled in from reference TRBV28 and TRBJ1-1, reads DVKVTQSSRYLVKRTGEKVFLECVQDMDHENMFWYRQDPGLGLRLIYFSYDVKMKEKGDIPEGYSVSREKKERFSLILESASTNQTSMYLCASSSDRGLTEAFFGQGTRLTVV.

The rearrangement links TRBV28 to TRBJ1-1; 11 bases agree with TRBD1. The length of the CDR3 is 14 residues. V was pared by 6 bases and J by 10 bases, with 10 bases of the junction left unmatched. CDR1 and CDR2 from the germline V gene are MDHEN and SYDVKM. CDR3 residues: CASRPPSGTGGAFF. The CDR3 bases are TGTGCCAGCAGACCCCCGTCCGGGACAGGGGGAGCTTTCTTT.

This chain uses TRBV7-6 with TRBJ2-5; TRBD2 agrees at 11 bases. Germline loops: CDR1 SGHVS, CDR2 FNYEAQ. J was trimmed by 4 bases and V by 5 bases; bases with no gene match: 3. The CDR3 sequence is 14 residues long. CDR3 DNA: TGTGCCAGCAGCCCCGGACTAGCGGGAGAGACCCAGTACTTC. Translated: CASSPGLAGETQYF.

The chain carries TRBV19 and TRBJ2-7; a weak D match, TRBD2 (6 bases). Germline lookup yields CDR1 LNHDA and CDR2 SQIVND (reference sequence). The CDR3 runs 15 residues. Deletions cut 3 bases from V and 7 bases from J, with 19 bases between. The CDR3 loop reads CASSMGLFSKVEQYF. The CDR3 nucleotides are TGTGCCAGTAGTATGGGACTCTTCTCTAAGGTAGAGCAGTACTTC.

CDR3 loop: CSVRGSGDTEAFF. CDR3 DNA: TGCAGCGTTCGTGGGAGCGGGGACACTGAAGCTTTCTTT. J is TRBJ1-1 and V is TRBV29-1; D not resolved. V was shortened by 5 bases and J by 3 bases, with 13 bases between the two germline ends. The CDR3 length is 13 residues. The germline CDR1 and CDR2 sequences are SQVTM and ANQGSEA.

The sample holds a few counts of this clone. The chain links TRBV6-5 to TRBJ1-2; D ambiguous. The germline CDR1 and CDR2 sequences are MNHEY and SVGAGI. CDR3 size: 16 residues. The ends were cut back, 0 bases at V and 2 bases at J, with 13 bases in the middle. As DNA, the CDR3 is TGTGCCAGCAGTTACTCTCCTAAGACACAGAACTATGGCTACACCTTC. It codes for CASSYSPKTQNYGYTF.

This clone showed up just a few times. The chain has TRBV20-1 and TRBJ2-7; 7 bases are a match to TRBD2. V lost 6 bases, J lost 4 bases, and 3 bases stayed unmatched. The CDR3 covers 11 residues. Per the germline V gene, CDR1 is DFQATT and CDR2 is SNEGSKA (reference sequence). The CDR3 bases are TGCAGTGCGGGGGGGGAATACGAGCAGTACTTC. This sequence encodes CSAGGEYEQYF.

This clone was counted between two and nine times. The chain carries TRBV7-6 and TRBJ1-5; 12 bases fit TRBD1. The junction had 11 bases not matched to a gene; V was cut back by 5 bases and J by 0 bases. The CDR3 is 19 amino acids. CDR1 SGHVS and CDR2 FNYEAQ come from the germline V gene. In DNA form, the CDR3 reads TGTGCCAGCAGCCCCCGACCGGGACAGGGGGCCAATAGCAATCAGCCCCAGCATTTT. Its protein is CASSPRPGQGANSNQPQHF.

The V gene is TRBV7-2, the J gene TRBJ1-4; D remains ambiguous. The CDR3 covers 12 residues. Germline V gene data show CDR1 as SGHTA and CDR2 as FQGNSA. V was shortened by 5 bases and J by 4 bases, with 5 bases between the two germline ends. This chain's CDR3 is CASSLLNEKLFF. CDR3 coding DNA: TGTGCCAGCAGCCTCCTTAATGAAAAACTGTTTTTT. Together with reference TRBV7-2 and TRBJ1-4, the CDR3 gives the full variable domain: GAGVSQSPSNKVTEKGKDVELRCDPISGHTALYWYRQSLGQGLEFLIYFQGNSAPDKSGLPSDRFSAERTGGSVSTLTIQRTQQEDSAVYLCASSLLNEKLFFGSGTQLSVL.

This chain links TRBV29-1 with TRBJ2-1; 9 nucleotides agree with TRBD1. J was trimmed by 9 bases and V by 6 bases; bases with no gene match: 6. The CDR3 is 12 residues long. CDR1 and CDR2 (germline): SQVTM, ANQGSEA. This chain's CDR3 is CSVLTGGVEQFF. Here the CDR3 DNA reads TGCAGCGTCCTTACAGGGGGCGTTGAGCAGTTCTTC.

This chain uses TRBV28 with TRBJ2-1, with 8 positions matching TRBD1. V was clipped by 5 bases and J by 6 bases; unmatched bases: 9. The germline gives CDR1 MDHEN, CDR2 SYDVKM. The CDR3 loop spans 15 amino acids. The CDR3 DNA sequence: TGTGCCAGCAGTCCCCCGACAGGGGAAGCCAATGAGCAGTTCTTC. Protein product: CASSPPTGEANEQFF.

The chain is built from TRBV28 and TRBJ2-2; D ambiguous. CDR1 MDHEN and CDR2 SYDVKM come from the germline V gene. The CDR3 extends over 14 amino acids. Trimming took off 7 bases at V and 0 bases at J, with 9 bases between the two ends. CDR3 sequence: CASTSASNTGELFF. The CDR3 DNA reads TGTGCCAGCACGTCAGCGTCGAACACCGGGGAGCTGTTTTTT.

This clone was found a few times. CDR3 nucleotide sequence: TGCAGCGTTGAAGTACAGGGGGAAAAAAAACTGTTTTTT. Translation gives CSVEVQGEKKLFF. The genes are TRBV29-1 and TRBJ1-4; the match to TRBD1 covers 8 bases. J gave up 9 bases and V 1 base, and 4 bases lay outside the gene matches. Germline V gene lookup returns CDR1 SQVTM and CDR2 ANQGSEA. The CDR3 runs 13 residues.

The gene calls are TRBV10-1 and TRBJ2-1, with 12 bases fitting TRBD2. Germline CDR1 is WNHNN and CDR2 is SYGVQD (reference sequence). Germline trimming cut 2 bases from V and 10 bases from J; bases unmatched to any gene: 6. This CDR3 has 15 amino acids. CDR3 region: CASSEGLAGSREQFF. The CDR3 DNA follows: TGCGCCAGCAGTGAGGGACTAGCGGGGAGCCGGGAGCAGTTCTTC.

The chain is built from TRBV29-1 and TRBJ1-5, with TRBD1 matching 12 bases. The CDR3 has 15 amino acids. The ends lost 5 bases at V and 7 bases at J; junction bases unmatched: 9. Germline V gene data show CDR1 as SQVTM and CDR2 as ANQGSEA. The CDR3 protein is CSVRGGQGAHQPQHF. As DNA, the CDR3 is TGCAGCGTTCGGGGGGGACAGGGGGCGCACCAGCCCCAGCATTTT.

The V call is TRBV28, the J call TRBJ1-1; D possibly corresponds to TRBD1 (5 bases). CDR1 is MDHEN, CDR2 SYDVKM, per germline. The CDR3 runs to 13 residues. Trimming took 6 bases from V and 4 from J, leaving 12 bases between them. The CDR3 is CASSLRVGTEAFF. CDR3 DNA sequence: TGTGCCAGCAGCCTCAGGGTTGGCACTGAAGCTTTCTTT.